This T cell receptor (beta chain) was identified during a study of blood T cell repertoires in COVID-19. As for the study in general: Acute-phase and convalescent COVID-19 samples originated in the United States, Italy and Spain.

This clone was counted between two and nine times. The data were produced by immunoSEQ multiplex PCR, yet TCRdb's version contains in-frame clones alone and is incomplete. The sample yields roughly 81,000 clones, more than 75% seen once. CDR3 length equals 15 residues. Between the trimmed V and J ends, which lost 1 base and 2 bases, there was a span of 11 bases. Germline-derived CDR1 and CDR2 are SNHLY and FYNNEI. This chain uses TRBV2 with TRBJ2-5; TRBD1 is a possible D gene (6 bases). Sample: peripheral blood. This sequence originates from a middle-aged man with acute or convalescent COVID-19. CDR3 bases: TGTGCCAGCAGTGAAGTCCGGACAGAGCAAGAGACCCAGTACTTC. Amino acids: CASSEVRTEQETQYF. The full variable domain, its missing parts supplied by reference TRBV2 and TRBJ2-5, is EPEVTQTPSHQVTQMGQEVILRCVPISNHLYFYWYRQILGQKVEFLVSFYNNEISEKSEIFDDQFSVERPDGSNFTLKIRSTKLEDSAMYFCASSEVRTEQETQYFGPGTRLLVL.